The clone carrying this T cell receptor (beta chain) has more than one count but fewer than ten. What it binds is unknown. It may be a read error: a sequence one base away is much more abundant. This record belongs to a study of breast tumors, draining lymph nodes, adjacent tissues. Points from the study as a whole: Tumor T cell lymph node origin was a supported hypothesis, not proven. Tumor TCR diversity was below lymph nodes but above nontumor tissue. The data were judged consistent with most tumor T cells coming from lymph node and expanding in tumor. Luminal-like breast cancer showed significantly higher tumor–nontumor repertoire similarity than basal-like.

TCRdb passed the multiplex PCR reads through MiXCR, listing each CDR3 protein once. The sample consists of under 150,000 distinct CDR3 sequences, around 20% of them appearing once. The CDR3 loop spans 15 amino acids. Looked up from germline, CDR1 is SEHNR and CDR2 is FQNEAQ (reference sequence). Samples came from axillary lymph nodes draining the breast cancer. The clonotype originates from a female donor with breast cancer. Some clones in this sample may be carry-over from other donors' samples. The specimen sequenced was axillary lymph node tissue. V is TRBV7-9 and J is TRBJ2-7; D might be TRBD1 (6 bases). The CDR3 region is CASSSDSGTTSERYF. In DNA, the CDR3 is TGTGCCAGCAGCAGTGATTCCGGGACAACCTCCGAGCGGTACTTC.